The 20 T cell receptor beta chains below all came from one sample that was sequenced in a study of blood T cell repertoires in COVID-19. The repertoire was sequenced with immunoSEQ multiplex PCR; TCRdb's copy has only in-frame clones and lacks some. In the table there are around 400,000 clones, nearly 90% of which are singletons. Sequencing was done on a sample of PBMCs or T cells enriched from blood (not recorded which). These TCRs come from a woman between 18 and 30 years old who had been exposed to COVID-19.

This clone was observed a handful of times. The J gene is TRBJ2-3, the V gene TRBV7-2, with 11 bases lining up with TRBD1. The CDR3 is made up of 14 amino acids. J was trimmed by 4 bases and V by 4 bases; bases with no gene match: 1. The germline V gene encodes CDR1 SGHTA and CDR2 FQGNSA. The CDR3 DNA is TGTGCCAGCAGCTGGACAGGGGGCGCAGATACGCAGTATTTT. Its protein is CASSWTGGADTQYF.

V gene TRBV29-1 combines with J gene TRBJ1-3; 10 bases line up with TRBD1. V dropped 7 bases and J dropped 8; count of bases not matched to a gene: 11. This CDR3 has 14 amino acids. The V gene's germline CDR1 is SQVTM and CDR2 ANQGSEA. The CDR3 sequence: CSAGTGQGPDTIYF. The CDR3 coding sequence is TGCAGCGCCGGGACGGGACAGGGGCCGGACACCATATATTTT.

J is TRBJ1-5 and V is TRBV7-8, with D possibly being TRBD1 (5 bases). The ends were cut back, 6 bases at V and 4 bases at J, with 10 bases in the middle. Germline CDR1 and CDR2: SGHVS and FQNEAQ. The CDR3 totals 13 residues. The CDR3 loop is CASRRGGNQPQHF. In nucleotides, the CDR3 is TGTGCCAGCAGGAGGGGAGGGAATCAGCCCCAGCATTTT.

The CDR3 sequence: CASSSFDRGWNTEAFF. CDR3 nucleotide sequence: TGTGCCAGCAGTTCCTTCGATAGGGGATGGAACACTGAAGCTTTCTTT. The chain couples TRBV6-2 or TRBV6-3 to TRBJ1-1; D may be TRBD1 (5 bases). V shed 4 bases and J shed 1 base, with 16 bases lying between them. The CDR3 covers 16 residues. From germline, CDR1 is MNHEY and CDR2 SVGEGT.

J is TRBJ2-1 and V is TRBV6-1; 11 positions agree with TRBD2. Germline trimming cut 3 bases from V and 12 bases from J; bases unmatched to any gene: 10. Germline values: CDR1 MNHNS, CDR2 SASEGT. The CDR3 spans 15 residues. The CDR3 loop reads CASSDSGRAKFGQFF. In nucleotides, the CDR3 is TGTGCCAGCAGTGATAGCGGGAGGGCGAAATTCGGGCAGTTCTTC.

The chain combines TRBV7-9 with TRBJ2-6; D is unresolved. The CDR3 sequence is 16 residues long. Germline-derived CDR1 and CDR2 are SEHNR and FQNEAQ (reference sequence). V was trimmed by 4 bases and J by 0 bases, leaving 10 bases between them. CDR3 sequence reads: CASSSPEVSGANVLTF. The DNA of the CDR3 is TGTGCCAGCAGCTCTCCCGAGGTCTCTGGGGCCAACGTCCTGACTTTC.

This chain connects TRBV5-6 to TRBJ2-7; D is ambiguous. The ends were cut back, 3 bases at V and 2 bases at J, with 9 bases in the middle. Germline assignment: CDR1 SGHDT and CDR2 YYEEEE. The CDR3 is 13 amino acids. The CDR3 sequence: CASSSGFTYEQYF. The CDR3 nucleotides read TGTGCCAGCAGCTCCGGTTTCACCTACGAGCAGTACTTC.

This chain joins TRBV7-9 and TRBJ2-7; 8 bases match TRBD1. Per the germline V gene, CDR1 is SEHNR and CDR2 is FQNEAQ (reference sequence). CDR3 size: 15 residues. The trim removed 2 bases at V and 6 bases at J, leaving 9 bases unmatched. The CDR3 loop reads CASSLRRAGGVEQYF. DNA for the CDR3: TGTGCCAGCAGCTTAAGACGGGCAGGGGGCGTCGAGCAGTACTTC.

V is TRBV2 and J is TRBJ1-2; perhaps TRBD1 as D (5 bases). The CDR3 length is 12 residues. Deletions cut 6 bases from V and 8 bases from J, with 13 bases between. The germline CDR1 and CDR2 sequences are SNHLY and FYNNEI. The CDR3 region has the DNA TGTGCCAGCAGGCGGGACTCTGGCGGCTACACCTTC. Amino acids: CASRRDSGGYTF.

The V call is TRBV7-6, the J call TRBJ1-1; no clear D gene. Trimming left V 1 base short and J 3 bases short, with 6 bases between. CDR3 length equals 13 residues. Per the germline V gene, CDR1 is SGHVS and CDR2 is FNYEAQ. DNA of the CDR3: TGTGCCAGCAGCTTAGGACTGGACACTGAAGCTTTCTTT. Encoded protein: CASSLGLDTEAFF.

The J gene is TRBJ1-6, the V gene TRBV4-3; 7 bases line up with TRBD1. This CDR3 contains 13 residues. Germline CDR1 and CDR2: LGHNA and YSLEER. V shed 4 bases and J 9 bases; nucleotides not matched to a gene: 3. CDR3 in amino acids: CASSRDRASPLHF. The CDR3 coding sequence is TGCGCCAGCAGCCGAGACAGGGCTTCACCCCTCCACTTT.

This clone has more than one count but fewer than ten. The chain carries TRBV11-2 and TRBJ2-1; a possible D gene is TRBD1 (6 bases). This CDR3 is built from 16 residues. The V and J ends lost 5 bases and 5 bases respectively, with 19 bases between them. Germline V gives CDR1 SGHAT, CDR2 FQNNGV. Here the CDR3 DNA reads TGTGCCAGCAGCCCCCAGGGGCTCGGGCCGAACAATGAGCAGTTCTTC. Translating it yields CASSPQGLGPNNEQFF.

The chain recombines TRBV28 with TRBJ1-2; D is undetermined. Trimming pared 5 bases from V and 3 bases from J, leaving 10 bases between. The CDR3 is made up of 13 amino acids. Germline values: CDR1 MDHEN, CDR2 SYDVKM. Here the CDR3 reads CASSPRSHYGYTF. The CDR3 DNA reads as TGTGCCAGCAGTCCCCGGTCCCACTATGGCTACACCTTC.

The table lists this clone with a few counts. This chain links TRBV7-6 with TRBJ2-1; 10 nucleotides agree with TRBD1. Germline V CDR1 and CDR2: SGHVS, FNYEAQ. The CDR3 has 17 residues. The ends lost 6 bases at V and 8 bases at J; junction bases unmatched: 16. In nucleotides, the CDR3 is TGTGCCAGCAGTTCCGACAGGGGGCGCCAGGCGGGGTATGAGCAGTTCTTC. Its protein is CASSSDRGRQAGYEQFF.

This chain uses TRBV10-3 with TRBJ1-3; D uncertain. The V end was cut by 6 bases, the J end by 4 bases, with 4 bases between. CDR3 length: 11 residues. The germline V gene has CDR1 ENHRY and CDR2 SYGVKD. CDR3 coding DNA: TGTGCCATCAGCACAGGAAACACCATATATTTT. This gives the protein CAISTGNTIYF.

The gene calls are TRBV6-5 and TRBJ2-7; D possibly corresponds to TRBD1 (6 bases). Trimming took off 7 bases at V and 7 bases at J, with 23 bases between the two ends. CDR1 is MNHEY, CDR2 SVGAGI, per germline. The CDR3 is 15 amino acids. This CDR3 reads CASTLVQGGFTEQYF. CDR3 sequence (DNA): TGTGCCAGCACCTTGGTACAGGGTGGATTTACTGAGCAGTACTTC.

The rearrangement uses TRBV7-3 and TRBJ1-1; 7 nucleotides align to TRBD1. This CDR3 contains 17 residues. The germline gives CDR1 SGHTA, CDR2 FQGTGA. V shed 5 bases and J 1 base; nucleotides not matched to a gene: 13. The CDR3 spells CASSPNVRQGGNTEAFF. The CDR3 DNA is TGTGCCAGCAGCCCCAACGTTCGACAGGGAGGGAACACTGAAGCTTTCTTT.

The rearrangement uses TRBV6-6 and TRBJ2-7, with a tentative D call TRBD2 (5 bases). V was cut by 7 bases and J by 6 bases, with 13 bases left in between. Germline loops: CDR1 MNHNY, CDR2 SVGAGI (reference sequence). The CDR3 runs to 12 residues. The CDR3 loop reads CASTSAGTEQYF. DNA for the CDR3: TGTGCCAGCACGAGCGCGGGTACCGAGCAGTACTTC.

This chain uses TRBV24-1 with TRBJ2-7, with 9 bases fitting TRBD2. V gave up 3 bases and J gave up 3 bases; unmatched junction bases: 5. This CDR3 comprises 15 residues. Per the germline V gene, CDR1 is KGHDR and CDR2 is SFDVKD. CDR3 nucleotides: TGTGCCACCAGTGATGGAGCGGGAGGCCTCTACGAGCAGTACTTC. This codes for CATSDGAGGLYEQYF.

The rearrangement links TRBV18 to TRBJ2-7; no reliable D call. Trimming removed 0 bases from V and 0 bases from J, with 18 bases in between. Germline V gives CDR1 KGHSH, CDR2 LQKENI. CDR3 length: 18 amino acids. CDR3 sequence: CASSPPFVSLQSSYEQYF. CDR3 sequence (DNA): TGTGCCAGCTCACCACCGTTCGTATCATTACAGTCCTCCTACGAGCAGTACTTC.